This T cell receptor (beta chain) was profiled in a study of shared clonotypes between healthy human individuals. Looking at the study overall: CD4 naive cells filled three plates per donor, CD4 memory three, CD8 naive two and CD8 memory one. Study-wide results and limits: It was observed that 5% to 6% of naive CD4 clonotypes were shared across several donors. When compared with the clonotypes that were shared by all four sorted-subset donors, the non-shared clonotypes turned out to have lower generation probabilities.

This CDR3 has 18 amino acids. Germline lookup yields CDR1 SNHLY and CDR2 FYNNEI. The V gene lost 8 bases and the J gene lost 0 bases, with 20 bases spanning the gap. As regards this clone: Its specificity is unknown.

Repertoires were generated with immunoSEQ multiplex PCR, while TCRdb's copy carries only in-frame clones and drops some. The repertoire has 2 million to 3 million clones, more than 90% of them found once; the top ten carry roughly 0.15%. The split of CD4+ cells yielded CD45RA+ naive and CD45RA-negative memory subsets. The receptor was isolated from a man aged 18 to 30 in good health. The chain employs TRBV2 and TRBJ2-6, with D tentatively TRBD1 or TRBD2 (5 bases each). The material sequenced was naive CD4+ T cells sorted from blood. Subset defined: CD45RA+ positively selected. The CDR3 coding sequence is TGTGCCAGCGCAGGGAGCAGCCCTATCCTCTCTGGGGCCAACGTCCTGACTTTC. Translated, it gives CASAGSSPILSGANVLTF.